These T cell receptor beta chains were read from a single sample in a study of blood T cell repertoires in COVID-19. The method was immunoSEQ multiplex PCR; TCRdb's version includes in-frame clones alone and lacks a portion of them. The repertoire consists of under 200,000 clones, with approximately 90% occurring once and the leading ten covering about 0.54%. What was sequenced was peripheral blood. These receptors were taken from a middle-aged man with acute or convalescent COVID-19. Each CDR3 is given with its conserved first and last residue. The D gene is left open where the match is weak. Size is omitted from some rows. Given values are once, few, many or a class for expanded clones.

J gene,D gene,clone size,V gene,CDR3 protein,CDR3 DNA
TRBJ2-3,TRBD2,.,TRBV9,CASSVGLAGDRVFTDTQYF,TGTGCCAGCAGCGTAGGGCTAGCGGGAGATCGGGTATTCACAGATACGCAGTATTTT
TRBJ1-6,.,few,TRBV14,CASSQDVSPLHF,TGTGCCAGCAGCCAAGACGTTTCACCCCTCCACTTT
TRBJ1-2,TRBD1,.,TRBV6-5,CASSSQQGNYGYTF,TGTGCCAGCAGTTCCCAACAGGGGAACTATGGCTACACCTTC
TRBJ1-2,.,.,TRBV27,CASSRVPPWYGYTF,TGTGCCAGCAGTCGGGTCCCTCCGTGGTATGGCTACACCTTC
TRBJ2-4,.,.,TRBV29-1,CSVASTGGIQYF,TGCAGCGTGGCCTCAACCGGCGGCATTCAGTACTTC
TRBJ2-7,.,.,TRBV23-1,CASSQDGGLSYEQYF,TGCGCCAGCAGTCAAGATGGGGGCCTCTCCTACGAGCAGTACTTC
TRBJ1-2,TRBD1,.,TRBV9,CASSPRQGADYGYTF,TGTGCCAGCAGCCCGAGACAGGGGGCGGACTATGGCTACACCTTC
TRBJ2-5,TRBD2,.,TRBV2,CASSPGLAGQETQYF,TGTGCCAGCAGTCCGGGACTAGCGGGCCAAGAGACCCAGTACTTC
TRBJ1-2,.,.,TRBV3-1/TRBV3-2,CASSQGFGQIYGYTF,TGTGCCAGCAGTCAAGGTTTTGGGCAGATCTATGGCTACACCTTC
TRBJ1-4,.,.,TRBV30,CAWRALSPATNEKLFF,TGTGCCTGGAGAGCGCTCAGCCCGGCAACTAATGAAAAACTGTTTTTT
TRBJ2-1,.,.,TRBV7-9,CASSLGQNNEQFF,TGTGCCAGCAGCCTAGGACAGAACAATGAGCAGTTCTTC
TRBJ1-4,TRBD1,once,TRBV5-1,CASSSQQGSNEKLFF,TGCGCCAGCAGCTCTCAACAGGGGTCTAATGAAAAACTGTTTTTT
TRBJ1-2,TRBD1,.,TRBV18,CASSPAQQGIANYGYTF,TGTGCCAGCTCACCGGCACAACAGGGGATCGCTAACTATGGCTACACCTTC
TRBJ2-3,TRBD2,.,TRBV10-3,CAIRTASGDGVF,TGTGCCATCAGGACGGCTAGCGGGGACGGGGTATTT
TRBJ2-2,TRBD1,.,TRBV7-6,CASSVTGTANTGELFF,TGTGCCAGCAGCGTCACCGGGACAGCCAACACCGGGGAGCTGTTTTTT
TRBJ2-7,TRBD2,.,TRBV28,CASSSPGELAESSYEQYF,TGTGCCAGCAGTTCTCCGGGGGAACTAGCGGAGAGCTCCTACGAGCAGTACTTC
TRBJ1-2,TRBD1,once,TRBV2,CASSDLDRGGYGYTF,TGTGCCAGCAGTGACCTGGACAGGGGAGGCTATGGCTACACCTTC
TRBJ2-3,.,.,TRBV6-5,CASQETTSTDTQYF,TGTGCCAGCCAAGAGACTACTAGCACAGATACGCAGTATTTT
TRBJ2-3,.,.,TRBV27,CASSLRWQGEGTDTQYF,TGTGCCAGCAGTTTGCGGTGGCAGGGCGAGGGCACAGATACGCAGTATTTT
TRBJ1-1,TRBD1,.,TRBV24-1,CATSEPGTGSAFF,TGTGCCACCAGTGAACCCGGGACAGGGTCTGCTTTCTTT
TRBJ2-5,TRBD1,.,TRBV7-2,CASSQGTGVFETQYF,TGTGCCAGCAGCCAGGGTACAGGGGTTTTTGAGACCCAGTACTTC
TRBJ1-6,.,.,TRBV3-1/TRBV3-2,CASSSRDINSPLHF,TGTGCCAGCAGCTCCCGGGACATTAATTCACCCCTCCACTTT
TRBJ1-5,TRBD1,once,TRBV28,CATSNSQGVSQPQHF,TGTGCCACCTCCAATTCCCAGGGGGTGAGTCAGCCCCAGCATTTT
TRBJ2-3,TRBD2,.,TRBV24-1,CATSQRGGGTDTQYF,TGTGCCACCAGTCAGCGGGGAGGTGGCACAGATACGCAGTATTTT
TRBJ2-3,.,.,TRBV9,CASSVQREAGHTDTQYF,TGTGCCAGCAGCGTCCAGCGGGAAGCGGGACACACAGATACGCAGTATTTT
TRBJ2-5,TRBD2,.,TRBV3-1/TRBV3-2,CASSQAQRGQETQYF,TGTGCCAGCAGCCAAGCCCAGCGGGGCCAAGAGACCCAGTACTTC
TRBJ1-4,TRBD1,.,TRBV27,CASSRGEGASPTNEKLFF,TGTGCCAGCAGCCGCGGTGAGGGGGCATCGCCAACTAATGAAAAACTGTTTTTT
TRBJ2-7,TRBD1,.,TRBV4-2,CASSPGQGGNYEQYF,TGTGCCAGCAGCCCGGGACAGGGTGGAAACTACGAGCAGTACTTC
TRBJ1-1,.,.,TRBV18,CASSPLTAEAFF,TGTGCCAGCTCACCTTTGACAGCTGAAGCTTTCTTT